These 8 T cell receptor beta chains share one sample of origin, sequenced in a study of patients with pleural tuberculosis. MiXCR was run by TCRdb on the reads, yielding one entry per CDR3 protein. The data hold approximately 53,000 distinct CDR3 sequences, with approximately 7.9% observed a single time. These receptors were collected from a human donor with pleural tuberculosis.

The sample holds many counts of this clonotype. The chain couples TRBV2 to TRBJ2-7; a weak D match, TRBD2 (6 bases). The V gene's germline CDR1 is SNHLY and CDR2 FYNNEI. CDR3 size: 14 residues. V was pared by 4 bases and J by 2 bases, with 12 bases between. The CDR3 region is CASSVEGLAYEQYF. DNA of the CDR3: TGTGCCAGCAGTGTGGAGGGACTGGCCTACGAGCAGTACTTC.

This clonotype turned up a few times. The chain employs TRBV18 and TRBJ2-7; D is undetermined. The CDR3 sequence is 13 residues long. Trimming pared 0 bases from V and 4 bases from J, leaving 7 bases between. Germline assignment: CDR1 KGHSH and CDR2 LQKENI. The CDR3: CASSPPSKYEQYF. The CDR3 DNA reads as TGTGCCAGCTCACCACCTAGCAAATACGAGCAGTACTTC.

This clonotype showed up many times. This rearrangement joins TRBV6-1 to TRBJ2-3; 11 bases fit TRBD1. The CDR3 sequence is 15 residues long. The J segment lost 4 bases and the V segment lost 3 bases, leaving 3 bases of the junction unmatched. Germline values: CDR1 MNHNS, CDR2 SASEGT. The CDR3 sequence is CASSEGQGVADTQYF. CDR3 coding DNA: TGTGCCAGCAGTGAGGGACAGGGGGTAGCAGATACGCAGTATTTT.

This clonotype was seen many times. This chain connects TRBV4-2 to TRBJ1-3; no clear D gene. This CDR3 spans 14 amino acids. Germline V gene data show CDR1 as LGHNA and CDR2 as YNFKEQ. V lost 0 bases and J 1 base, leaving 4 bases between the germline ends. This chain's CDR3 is CASSQEGSGNTIYF. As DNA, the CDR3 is TGTGCCAGCAGCCAAGAGGGGTCTGGAAACACCATATATTTT.

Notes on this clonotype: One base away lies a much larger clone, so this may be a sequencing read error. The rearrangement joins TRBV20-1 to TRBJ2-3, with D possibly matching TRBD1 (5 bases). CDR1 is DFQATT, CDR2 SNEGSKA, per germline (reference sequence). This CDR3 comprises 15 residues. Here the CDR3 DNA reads TGCAGTGCTAGGACAGAGCCCTATTCCACAGATACGCAGTGTTTT. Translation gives CSARTEPYSTDTQCF.

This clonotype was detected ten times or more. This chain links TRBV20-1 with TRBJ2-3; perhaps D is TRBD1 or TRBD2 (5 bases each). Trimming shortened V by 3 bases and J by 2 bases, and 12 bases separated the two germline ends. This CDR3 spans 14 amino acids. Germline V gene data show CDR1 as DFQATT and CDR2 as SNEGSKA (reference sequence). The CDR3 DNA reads TGCAGTGCTAGCCGTTCGGGGACCACAGATACGCAGTATTTT. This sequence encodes CSASRSGTTDTQYF.

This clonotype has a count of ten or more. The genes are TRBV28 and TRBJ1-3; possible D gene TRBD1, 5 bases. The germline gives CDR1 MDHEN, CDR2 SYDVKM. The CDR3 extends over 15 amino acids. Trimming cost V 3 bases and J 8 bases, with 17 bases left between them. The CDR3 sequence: CASSFIKDTADTIYF. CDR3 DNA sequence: TGTGCCAGCAGTTTCATTAAGGACACGGCAGACACCATATATTTT.

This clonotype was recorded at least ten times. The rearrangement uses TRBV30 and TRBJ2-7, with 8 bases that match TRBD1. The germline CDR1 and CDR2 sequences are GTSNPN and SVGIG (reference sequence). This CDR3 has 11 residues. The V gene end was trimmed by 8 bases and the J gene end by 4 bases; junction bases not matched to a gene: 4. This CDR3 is CAGDRGYEQYF. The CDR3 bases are TGTGCCGGAGACAGGGGATACGAGCAGTACTTC.